Listed below are T cell receptor beta chains from one sample, sequenced in a study of T cell responses to AZD1222 COVID-19 vaccine. TCRdb keeps only in-frame clones here, not all; method: immunoSEQ multiplex PCR. Here the sample spans about 86,000 clones, 90% being singletons. The sample here was peripheral blood, taken on day 0 of AZD1222 vaccination. The receptors were gathered from an adult in good health. CDR3s include the opening cysteine and the closing phenylalanine or tryptophan. D genes are given only for firm matches. Expanded clones are given a class, and other clones once, few, many or no size at all.

clone_size,d_call,j_call,v_call,cdr3_aa,cdr3_nt
once,.,TRBJ2-3,TRBV7-9,CASTGTDRTDTQYF,TGTGCCAGCACCGGGACGGATCGCACAGATACGCAGTATTTT
.,.,TRBJ1-4,TRBV19,CATSMTATNEKLFF,TGTGCCACTTCAATGACTGCAACTAATGAAAAACTGTTTTTT
.,.,TRBJ2-7,TRBV19,CASSGPPAPYEQYF,TGTGCCAGTAGTGGGCCCCCCGCGCCCTACGAGCAGTACTTC
.,TRBD1,TRBJ1-1,TRBV5-5,CASSSTGVLSEAFF,TGTGCCAGCAGCTCAACAGGGGTGCTCTCTGAAGCTTTCTTT
few,.,TRBJ2-7,TRBV28,CASTDGGSSYEQYF,TGTGCCAGCACCGACGGAGGGAGTTCGTACGAGCAGTACTTC
.,.,TRBJ2-3,TRBV7-3,CASSEPGASQYF,TGTGCCAGCAGCGAACCGGGTGCTTCCCAGTATTTT
.,.,TRBJ2-7,TRBV5-6,CASSLGRMSSYEQYF,TGTGCCAGCAGCTTGGGGAGAATGAGCTCCTACGAGCAGTACTTC
once,.,TRBJ1-1,TRBV23-1,CAPRGWAFF,TGCGCCCCGCGCGGGTGGGCTTTCTTT
.,TRBD1,TRBJ1-1,TRBV6-5,CASNGQGLSEAFF,TGTGCCAGCAACGGACAGGGGCTCTCTGAAGCTTTCTTT
.,TRBD2,TRBJ2-7,TRBV6-6,CASIKRTSGGNEQYF,TGTGCCAGCATCAAAAGGACTAGCGGGGGAAACGAGCAGTACTTC
.,.,TRBJ1-1,TRBV29-1,CSVEEPGGRRRGGPEAFF,TGCAGCGTTGAGGAACCTGGAGGACGAAGGCGAGGGGGGCCTGAAGCTTTCTTT
.,TRBD1,TRBJ2-2,TRBV19,CASTGTGWTGELFF,TGTGCCAGTACGGGGACAGGGTGGACCGGGGAGCTGTTTTTT
.,.,TRBJ2-6,TRBV9,CASTDWSGAGANVLTF,TGTGCCAGCACCGACTGGTCAGGGGCTGGGGCCAACGTCCTGACTTTC
.,.,TRBJ1-1,TRBV18,CASSPDSLNTEAFF,TGTGCCAGCTCACCAGACAGCTTGAACACTGAAGCTTTCTTT
.,.,TRBJ1-5,TRBV2,CASSAQGGGWQPQHF,TGTGCCAGCAGTGCACAGGGTGGAGGATGGCAGCCCCAGCATTTT
.,.,TRBJ2-1,TRBV5-1,CASSLENEQFF,TGCGCCAGCAGCTTGGAGAATGAGCAGTTCTTC
.,.,TRBJ1-5,TRBV2,CATQLSGSNQPQHF,TGTGCCACGCAGCTGTCGGGGAGCAATCAGCCCCAGCATTTT